Below are 17 T cell receptor beta chains sequenced from a single sample in a study of shared clonotypes between healthy human individuals. In the naive CD8 group, cells lacked CD45RO and were positively selected for CCR7, so terminally differentiated effector memory CD45RA+ cells were left out. Libraries were prepared by immunoSEQ multiplex PCR; TCRdb keeps only in-frame clonotypes and omits some of them. Of around 2.1 million clones in the sample, about 92% are singletons; the top ten hold 1.7%. Sequencing was performed on naive CD8+ T cells from PBMCs. All receptors come from a young man in good health. Some clones in this sample may be carry-over from other donors' samples.

CDR3 sequence (DNA): TGTGCCAGCAGTTACAGTAGGGGGGCGTTGACTGAAGCTTTCTTT. Its translation: CASSYSRGALTEAFF. V gene TRBV6-5 combines with J gene TRBJ1-1; tentative D call: TRBD1 (6 bases). Germline assignment: CDR1 MNHEY and CDR2 SVGAGI. V was pared by 2 bases and J by 5 bases, with 15 bases between. The CDR3 runs to 15 residues.

The V and J genes are TRBV11-2 and TRBJ2-4, with 8 bases aligning to TRBD1. The V gene end was trimmed by 5 bases and the J gene end by 1 base; junction bases not matched to a gene: 7. CDR1 and CDR2 from the germline V gene are SGHAT and FQNNGV. The CDR3 is made up of 16 amino acids. The CDR3 is CASSPGGGGAKNIQYF. In DNA form, the CDR3 reads TGTGCCAGCAGCCCAGGGGGCGGTGGGGCCAAAAACATTCAGTACTTC.

Concerning this clone: The same CDR3 arises from other DNA sequences in this sample as well. The genes are TRBV7-2 and TRBJ2-1; 8 nucleotides line up with TRBD2. Germline V lookup: CDR1 SGHTA, CDR2 FQGNSA. V dropped 3 bases and J dropped 1; count of bases not matched to a gene: 2. CDR3 length: 15 amino acids. In nucleotides, the CDR3 is TGTGCCAGCAGCTTGAGCGGGAGTTCCTACAATGAGCAGTTCTTC. This encodes CASSLSGSSYNEQFF.

The chain has TRBV28 and TRBJ2-5, with 8 bases lining up with TRBD2. The length of the CDR3 is 15 residues. CDR1 and CDR2 (germline): MDHEN, SYDVKM. After removal of 10 bases from V and 7 bases from J, the junction contained 17 bases not matched to a gene. The CDR3 bases are TGTGCCACCCTGACGGGGGGGGAGGCCCTCCGGACCCAGTACTTC. This encodes CATLTGGEALRTQYF.

This clone was seen only once. V is TRBV27 and J is TRBJ1-1; D call uncertain. This CDR3 region has 12 residues. Per the germline V gene, CDR1 is MNHEY and CDR2 is SMNVEV (reference sequence). V was cut by 5 bases and J by 11 bases, with 15 bases left in between. The CDR3 protein is CASSHYPEVAFF. CDR3 nucleotides: TGTGCCAGCAGTCATTACCCGGAGGTGGCTTTCTTT.

The V call is TRBV7-9, the J call TRBJ2-3; 7 bases fit TRBD1. The trim removed 2 bases at V and 0 bases at J, leaving 2 bases unmatched. The germline gives CDR1 SEHNR, CDR2 FQNEAQ (reference sequence). The CDR3 has 15 amino acids. CDR3 protein: CASSLRDRSTDTQYF. CDR3 sequence (DNA): TGTGCCAGCAGCTTAAGGGACAGAAGCACAGATACGCAGTATTTT.

This rearrangement joins TRBV28 to TRBJ2-7, with D possibly matching TRBD2 (6 bases). Germline assignment: CDR1 MDHEN and CDR2 SYDVKM. V was cut by 6 bases and J by 0 bases, with 15 bases left in between. The CDR3 is 15 residues long. Written as DNA, the CDR3 is TGTGCCAGCAGCAGCCCCCCGGACTACTCCTACGAGCAGTACTTC. This gives the protein CASSSPPDYSYEQYF.

The V gene is TRBV11-2, the J gene TRBJ1-1; the D gene is possibly TRBD1 (5 bases). The CDR3 sequence is 11 residues long. V lost 7 bases to trimming and J lost 11 bases, with 14 bases between them. CDR1 is SGHAT and CDR2 is FQNNGV in the germline V gene. CDR3 sequence (DNA): TGTGCCAGCACCCCGGGATGGGGGGCTTTCTTT. It codes for CASTPGWGAFF.

This clone has just a few counts. The identical CDR3 is also encoded by other nucleotide sequences in the sample. The chain carries TRBV5-1 and TRBJ2-7; 13 nucleotides match TRBD2. The V and J ends lost 3 bases and 4 bases, in that order; junction bases with no gene match: 1. The CDR3 length is 14 residues. Germline CDR1 SGHRS, CDR2 YFSETQ. For the CDR3, the DNA is TGCGCCAGCAGCTGGACTAGCGGGAGTTACGAGCAGTACTTC. It yields the protein CASSWTSGSYEQYF.

V usage is TRBV12-1 and J usage is TRBJ2-1; the table calls TRBD2, which could not be checked here. TRBV12-1 represents a pseudogene. The CDR3 totals 19 residues. The CDR3 DNA follows: TGTGCCAGCAGCTGGGGGACTAGCGGGCCCCGACTGTACAACAATGAGCAGTTCTTC. It codes for CASSWGTSGPRLYNNEQFF.

The chain is built from TRBV7-9 and TRBJ2-7; D remains ambiguous. Per germline, CDR1 SEHNR and CDR2 FQNEAQ (reference sequence). Trimming shortened V by 1 base and J by 4 bases, and 14 bases separated the two germline ends. The CDR3 is 15 residues long. CDR3 DNA sequence: TGTGCCAGCAGCTTAGGGGCGGAGATCCCGTACGAGCAGTACTTC. It yields the protein CASSLGAEIPYEQYF.

This chain joins TRBV7-9 and TRBJ2-7; a possible D gene is TRBD1 (6 bases). The CDR3 sequence is 14 residues long. The germline CDR1 and CDR2 sequences are SEHNR and FQNEAQ (reference sequence). V was pared by 5 bases and J by 4 bases, with 15 bases between. The CDR3 is CASSTRTVWYEQYF. CDR3 DNA: TGTGCCAGCAGCACGCGGACAGTCTGGTACGAGCAGTACTTC.

As regards this clone: This sample also contains other DNA sequences that code for the same CDR3. The rearrangement uses TRBV19 and TRBJ2-7; possibly TRBD2 for D (6 bases). Germline lookup yields CDR1 LNHDA and CDR2 SQIVND (reference sequence). Trimming removed 5 bases from V and 0 bases from J, with 11 bases in between. The CDR3 covers 14 residues. DNA of the CDR3: TGTGCCAGTAGTCCCGGGACTGGCTCCTACGAGCAGTACTTC. The encoded protein is CASSPGTGSYEQYF.

J is TRBJ2-1 and V is TRBV7-6; D could derive from TRBD1 or TRBD2 (5 bases each). Germline assignment: CDR1 SGHVS and CDR2 FNYEAQ. The V and J ends lost 1 base and 0 bases respectively, with 13 bases between them. The CDR3 covers 17 residues. The CDR3 protein is CASSLGPGALSYNEQFF. The CDR3 nucleotides are TGTGCCAGCAGCTTAGGGCCCGGGGCCCTCTCCTACAATGAGCAGTTCTTC.

DNA for the CDR3: TGTGCCAGCAGCCCTAGAGGGCGCGGATCTTACAATGAGCAGTTCTTC. It translates to CASSPRGRGSYNEQFF. The gene calls are TRBV7-2 and TRBJ2-1; D is perhaps TRBD2 (5 bases). The CDR3 is made up of 16 amino acids. Germline CDR1 reads SGHTA; CDR2 reads FQGNSA. With 5 bases removed from V and 4 bases from J, the gap between germline ends came to 18 bases.

J is TRBJ2-7 and V is TRBV21-1. TRBV21-1 is a recognized pseudogene. The CDR3 covers 17 residues. The CDR3 region has the DNA TGTGCCAGCAGCAAGGGGGGCGGGGACATCGGCTCCTACGAGCAGTACTTC. As protein: CASSKGGGDIGSYEQYF.

The chain employs TRBV11-2 and TRBJ2-1; TRBD1 matches at 11 bases. Germline assignment: CDR1 SGHAT and CDR2 FQNNGV. The CDR3 is 17 amino acids. V dropped 5 bases and J dropped 7; count of bases not matched to a gene: 13. This CDR3 is CASSPPGQGARRNEQFF. In DNA, the CDR3 is TGTGCCAGCAGCCCCCCTGGACAGGGGGCGCGTCGTAATGAGCAGTTCTTC. Variable domain in full (rest from reference TRBV11-2 and TRBJ2-1): EAGVAQSPRYKIIEKRQSVAFWCNPISGHATLYWYQQILGQGPKLLIQFQNNGVVDDSQLPKDRFSAERLKGVDSTLKIQPAKLEDSAVYLCASSPPGQGARRNEQFFGPGTRLTVL.